The clone carrying this T cell receptor beta chain was detected once. The antigen remains unidentified. CDR1 and CDR2 from the germline V gene are LGHNA and YNFKEQ. V was shortened by 4 bases and J by 1 base, with 11 bases between the two germline ends. The CDR3 is made up of 14 amino acids. The data were taken from a study of shared clonotypes between healthy human individuals. Overall study results and limits: Relative to their counterparts shared across all four donors, non-shared clonotypes exhibited diminished generation probabilities. Roughly 4.6% of naive CD4 clonotypes were common to a few donors.

The study ran the assay at deep level. The method was immunoSEQ multiplex PCR; TCRdb's version includes in-frame clones alone and lacks a portion of them. The table includes roughly 2,300,000 clones, roughly 90% detected once. Sequenced sample: naive CD4+ T cells from PBMCs. Noted subset: CD45RA+ positively selected. This TCR came from a man in his late teens or twenties in good health. Some clones in this sample may be carry-over from other donors' samples. This rearrangement joins TRBV4-2 to TRBJ2-7; D gene ambiguous. The CDR3 protein is CASSRTAGSYEQYF. The CDR3 DNA sequence: TGTGCCAGCAGCCGGACCGCAGGTTCCTACGAGCAGTACTTC.